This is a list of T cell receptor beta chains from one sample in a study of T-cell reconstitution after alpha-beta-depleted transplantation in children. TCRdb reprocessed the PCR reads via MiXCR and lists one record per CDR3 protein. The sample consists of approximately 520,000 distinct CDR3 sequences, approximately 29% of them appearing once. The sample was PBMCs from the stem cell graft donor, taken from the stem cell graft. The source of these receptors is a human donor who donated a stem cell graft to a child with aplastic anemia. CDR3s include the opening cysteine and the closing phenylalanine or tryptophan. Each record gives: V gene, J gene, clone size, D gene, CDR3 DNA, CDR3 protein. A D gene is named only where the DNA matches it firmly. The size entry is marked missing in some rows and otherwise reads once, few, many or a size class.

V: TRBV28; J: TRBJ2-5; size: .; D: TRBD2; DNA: TGTGCCAGCAGTCATAGGACTAGCGGGTACCAAGAGACCCAGTACTTC; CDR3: CASSHRTSGYQETQYF
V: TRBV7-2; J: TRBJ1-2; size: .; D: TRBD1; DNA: TGTGCCAGCAGCTTACAGCTACGGACAGGGGGTTCGTATGGCTACACCTTC; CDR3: CASSLQLRTGGSYGYTF
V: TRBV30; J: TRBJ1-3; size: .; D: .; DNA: TGTGCCTGGAGAAGGGCAGCTGGAAACACCATATATTTT; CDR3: CAWRRAAGNTIYF
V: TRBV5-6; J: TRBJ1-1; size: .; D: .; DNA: TGTGCCAGCAGCTTTGACACATATAACACTGAAGCTTTCTTT; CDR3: CASSFDTYNTEAFF
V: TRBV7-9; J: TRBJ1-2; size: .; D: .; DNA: TGTGCCAGCAGCTTACAGGAACTAACTCATGGCTACACCTTC; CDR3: CASSLQELTHGYTF
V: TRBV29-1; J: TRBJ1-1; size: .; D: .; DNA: TGCAGCGTTGCTAACAGGCAGAACACTGAAGCTTTCTTT; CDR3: CSVANRQNTEAFF
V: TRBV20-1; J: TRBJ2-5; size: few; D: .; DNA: TGCAGTGCTAGTCGACCGAACCCCGAGACCCAGTACTTC; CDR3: CSASRPNPETQYF
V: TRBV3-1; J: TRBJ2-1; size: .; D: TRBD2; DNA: TGTGCCAGCAGCCTCCGGGAGGGCCTCTACAATGAGCAGTTCTTC; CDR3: CASSLREGLYNEQFF
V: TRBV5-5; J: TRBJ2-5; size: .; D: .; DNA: TGTGCCAGCAGCTTGTATGAGACACAGGGTGGTGAGACCCAGTACTTC; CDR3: CASSLYETQGGETQYF
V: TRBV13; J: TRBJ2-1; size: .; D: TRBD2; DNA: TGTGCCAGCAGCAGCCCCGGGACTAGCGGTCTCAATGAGCAGTTCTTC; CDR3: CASSSPGTSGLNEQFF
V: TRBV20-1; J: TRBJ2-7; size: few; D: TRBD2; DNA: TGCAGTGCTGCGACTAGCGGGAGCTACGAGCAGTACTTC; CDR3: CSAATSGSYEQYF
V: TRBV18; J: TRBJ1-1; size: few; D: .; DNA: TGTGCCAGCTCACCGGTCACTCCGAACACTGAAGCTTTCTTT; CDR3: CASSPVTPNTEAFF
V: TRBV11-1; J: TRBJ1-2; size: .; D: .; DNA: TGTGCCAGCAGCTTAAGTGGGGCAGAAGTTTCCACCAACTATGGCTACACCTTC; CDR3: CASSLSGAEVSTNYGYTF
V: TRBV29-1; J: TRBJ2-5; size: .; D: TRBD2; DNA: TGCAGCGCCATGACTAGCGGGGCTTTGGAGACCCAGTACTTC; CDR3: CSAMTSGALETQYF
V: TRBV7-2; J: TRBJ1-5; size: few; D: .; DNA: TGTGCCAGCAGCTTCGATACAGGGAATCAGCCCCAGCATTTT; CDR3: CASSFDTGNQPQHF
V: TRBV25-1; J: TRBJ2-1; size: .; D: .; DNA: TGTGCCAGCAGTGATGGCCCTAATGAGCAGTTCTTC; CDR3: CASSDGPNEQFF
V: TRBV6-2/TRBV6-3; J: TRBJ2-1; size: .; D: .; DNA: TGTGCCAGCAGTGTCCTAGCGCCCCTGCCCTCCTACAATGAGCAGTTCTTC; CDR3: CASSVLAPLPSYNEQFF
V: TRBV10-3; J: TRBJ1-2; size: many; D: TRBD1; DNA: TGTGCCTCAACGCCAGGGGGTGGCTACACCTTC; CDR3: CASTPGGGYTF
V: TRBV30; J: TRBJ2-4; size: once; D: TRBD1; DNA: TGTGCCTGGACCGGGACAGGGGACAACATTCAGTACTTC; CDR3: CAWTGTGDNIQYF
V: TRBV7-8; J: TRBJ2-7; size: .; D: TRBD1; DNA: TGTGCCAGCAGCTCCCGACGCACCGGGACAGGGGGCGAGCAGTACTTC; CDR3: CASSSRRTGTGGEQYF
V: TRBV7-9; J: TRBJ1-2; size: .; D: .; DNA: TGTGCCAGCAGCTTAGAAACAGGGACCAACTATGGCTACACCTTC; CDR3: CASSLETGTNYGYTF
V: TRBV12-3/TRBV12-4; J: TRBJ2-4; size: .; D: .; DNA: TGTGCCAGCAGTCCCTTAAGCGGGTATCAAAACATTCAGTACTTC; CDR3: CASSPLSGYQNIQYF
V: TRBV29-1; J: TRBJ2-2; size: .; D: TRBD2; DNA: TGCAGCGCCGATGGTAGCGGGGCTAACACCGGGGAGCTGTTTTTT; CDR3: CSADGSGANTGELFF
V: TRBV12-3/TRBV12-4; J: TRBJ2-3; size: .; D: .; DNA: TGTGCCAGCAGTTCCCGAGGCGGGGATACGCAGTATTTT; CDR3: CASSSRGGDTQYF
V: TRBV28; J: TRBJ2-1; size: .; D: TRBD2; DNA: TGTGCCAGCACCAACCTAGCGGGAGGCCTGATGAATGAGCAGTTCTTC; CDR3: CASTNLAGGLMNEQFF
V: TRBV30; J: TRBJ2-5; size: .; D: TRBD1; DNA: TGTGCCTGGAGGACAGGGATCGAGACCCAGTACTTC; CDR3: CAWRTGIETQYF
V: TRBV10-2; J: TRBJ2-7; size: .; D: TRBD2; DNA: TGCGCCAGCAGGGATAGCGGGAGAGGCTACGAGCAGTACTTC; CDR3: CASRDSGRGYEQYF
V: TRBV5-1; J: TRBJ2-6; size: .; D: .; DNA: TGCGCCAGCAGCTTAAAAACAGCTGGGGCCAACGTCCTGACTTTC; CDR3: CASSLKTAGANVLTF
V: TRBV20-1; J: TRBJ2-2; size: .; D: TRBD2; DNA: TGCAGTGCTAGAGGGGGCCTAGCGGGGAACACCGGGGAGCTGTTTTTT; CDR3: CSARGGLAGNTGELFF
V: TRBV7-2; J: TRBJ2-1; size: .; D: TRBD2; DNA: TGTGCCAGCAGCTTTGCTAGCGGGAGAGGCAATGAGCAGTTCTTC; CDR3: CASSFASGRGNEQFF
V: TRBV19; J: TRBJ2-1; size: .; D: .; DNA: TGTGCCAGTAGTATAGTCCCTGTCCGTTCGAACAACAATGAGCAGTTCTTC; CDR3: CASSIVPVRSNNNEQFF
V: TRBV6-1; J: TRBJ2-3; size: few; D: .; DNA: TGTGCCAGCAGTGTCCGGACGCCCATCACAGATACGCAGTATTTT; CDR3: CASSVRTPITDTQYF
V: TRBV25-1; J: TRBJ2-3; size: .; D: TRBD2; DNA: TGTGCCAGCAGTGGCCTAGCGGGAGGAAGTAGGTACACAGATACGCAGTATTTT; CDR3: CASSGLAGGSRYTDTQYF
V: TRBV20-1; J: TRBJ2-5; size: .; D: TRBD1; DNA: TGCAGTGCTAGAGGGGGACAGGGACAAGAGACCCAGTACTTC; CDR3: CSARGGQGQETQYF
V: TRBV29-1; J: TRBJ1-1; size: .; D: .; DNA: TGCAGCGTTGAACCCCATAGGACAGCGGTAAACACTGAAGCTTTCTTT; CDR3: CSVEPHRTAVNTEAFF
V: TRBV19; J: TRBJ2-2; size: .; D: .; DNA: TGTGCCAGTAGTATCGGCTCCTGGCTCTTTAGGGAGCTGTTTTTT; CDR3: CASSIGSWLFRELFF
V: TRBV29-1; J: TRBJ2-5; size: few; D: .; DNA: TGCAGCGCCCTTTTAGGGTGGGACCAAGAGACCCAGTACTTC; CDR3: CSALLGWDQETQYF
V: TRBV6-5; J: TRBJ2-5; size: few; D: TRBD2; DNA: TGTGCCAGCAGTTACGGTCTGAGGACTAGCGGGGAGACCCAGTACTTC; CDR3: CASSYGLRTSGETQYF
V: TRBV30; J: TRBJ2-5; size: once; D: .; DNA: TGTGCCTGGAGTGCCGGATTTCAAGAGACCCAGTACTTC; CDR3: CAWSAGFQETQYF
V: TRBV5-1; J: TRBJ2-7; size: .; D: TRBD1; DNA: TGCGCCAGCAGCATACCTGACAGGGCGCCCTACGAGCAGTACTTC; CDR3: CASSIPDRAPYEQYF
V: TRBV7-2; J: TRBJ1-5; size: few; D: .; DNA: TGTGCCAGCAGCTTAGCGTTTCCCGCGCAGGATCAGCCCCAGCATTTT; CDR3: CASSLAFPAQDQPQHF
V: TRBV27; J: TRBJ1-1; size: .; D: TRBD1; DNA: TGTGCCAGCAGTCCCCTGGGACAGGGGTTCATGAACACTGAAGCTTTCTTT; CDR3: CASSPLGQGFMNTEAFF
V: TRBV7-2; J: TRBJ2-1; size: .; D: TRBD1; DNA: TGTGCCAGCAGCCGGGACAGGGTAAATGAGCAGTTCTTC; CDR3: CASSRDRVNEQFF
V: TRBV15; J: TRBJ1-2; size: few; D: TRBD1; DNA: TGTGCCACCAGCAGGGTAGGACAGGGCTATGGCTACACCTTC; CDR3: CATSRVGQGYGYTF
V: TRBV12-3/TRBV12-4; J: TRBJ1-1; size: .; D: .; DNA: TGTGCCAGCAAGTACAGGGTCCAGAGCACTGAAGCTTTCTTT; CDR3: CASKYRVQSTEAFF
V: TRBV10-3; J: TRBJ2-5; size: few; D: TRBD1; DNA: TGTGCCATCAGTACAGGGGTCAGGCAAGAGACCCAGTACTTC; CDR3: CAISTGVRQETQYF
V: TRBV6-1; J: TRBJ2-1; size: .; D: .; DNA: TGTGCCAGCGCCGCGGTAGCTTGGGGCGATGAGCAGTTCTTC; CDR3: CASAAVAWGDEQFF
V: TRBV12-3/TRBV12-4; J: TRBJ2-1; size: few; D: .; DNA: TGTGCCAGCCGGGGACGTAGTGCCAATGAGCAGTTCTTC; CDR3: CASRGRSANEQFF
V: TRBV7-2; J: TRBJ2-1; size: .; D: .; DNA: TGTGCCAGCAGCTTCAAAACAAGGGGGGCGGATGAGCAGTTCTTC; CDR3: CASSFKTRGADEQFF
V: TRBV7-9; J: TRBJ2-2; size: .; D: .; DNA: TGTGCCAGCAGCCCAAAGAGGGCAGGGGAGCTGTTTTTT; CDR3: CASSPKRAGELFF
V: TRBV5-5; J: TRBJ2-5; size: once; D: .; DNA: TGTGCCAGCAGCTTGAACTTCGTGGAGACCCAGTACTTC; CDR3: CASSLNFVETQYF
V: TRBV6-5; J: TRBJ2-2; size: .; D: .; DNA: TGTGCCAGCAGTTACGGCGTCACCGGGGAGCTGTTTTTT; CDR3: CASSYGVTGELFF
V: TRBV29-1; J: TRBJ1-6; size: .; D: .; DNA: TGCAGCCCCCGGGGCGCAGGTCGCCTGAATAATTCACCCCTCCACTTT; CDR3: CSPRGAGRLNNSPLHF
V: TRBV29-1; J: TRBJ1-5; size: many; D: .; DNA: TGCAGCGTTACTACAGGGAGCAATCAGCCCCAGCATTTT; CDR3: CSVTTGSNQPQHF
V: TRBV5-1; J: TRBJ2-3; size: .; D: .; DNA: TGCGCCAGCAACCGGGGAAGCACCCCGTCAAGCACAGATACGCAGTATTTT; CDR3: CASNRGSTPSSTDTQYF